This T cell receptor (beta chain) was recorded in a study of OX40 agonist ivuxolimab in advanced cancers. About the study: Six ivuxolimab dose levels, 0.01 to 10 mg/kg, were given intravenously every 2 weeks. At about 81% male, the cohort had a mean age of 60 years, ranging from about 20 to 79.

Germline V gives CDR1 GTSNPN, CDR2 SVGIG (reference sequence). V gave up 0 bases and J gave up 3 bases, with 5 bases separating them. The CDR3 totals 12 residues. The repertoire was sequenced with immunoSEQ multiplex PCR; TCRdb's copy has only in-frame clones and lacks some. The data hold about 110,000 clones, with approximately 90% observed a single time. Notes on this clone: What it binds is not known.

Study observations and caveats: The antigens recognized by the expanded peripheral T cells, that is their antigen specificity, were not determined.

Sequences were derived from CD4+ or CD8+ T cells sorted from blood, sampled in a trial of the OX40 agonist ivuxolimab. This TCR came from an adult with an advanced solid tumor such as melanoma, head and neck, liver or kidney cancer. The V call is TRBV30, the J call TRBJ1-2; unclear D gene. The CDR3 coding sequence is TGTGCCTGGAGTGTAACAGACTATGGCTACACCTTC. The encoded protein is CAWSVTDYGYTF.